The 17 T cell receptor beta chains reported below all come from one sample, sequenced in a study of tumor-infiltrating lymphocytes in primary liver carcinoma. TCR beta cDNA was made from 400 to 500 ng total RNA with a constant-region primer. The TCR beta library was amplified through three nested multiplex PCR rounds in a modified ARM-PCR procedure. Running around 9 cycles apiece, the first two PCR rounds relied on TRBV1-TRBV30 forward primers together with a C-beta reverse primer. A single record per CDR3 protein comes from TCRdb applying MiXCR to the multiplex PCR reads. Here the sample spans 310,000 or so distinct CDR3 sequences, about 65% being singletons. Alongside blood RNA obtained from unsorted whole blood, germline DNA was also extracted. The source material was peripheral blood. Receptor source: a man aged 40-49 years with primary liver carcinoma and hepatitis B virus infection.

A note on this clonotype: The CDR3 end shows no conserved phenylalanine or tryptophan, and so a read error is likely. The chain couples TRBV2 to TRBJ1-1; D is unclear. The germline V gene has CDR1 SNHLY and CDR2 FYNNEI. Deletions cut 6 bases from V and 0 bases from J, with 8 bases between. The CDR3 totals 13 residues. CDR3 sequence reads: CASRRDLNTEAFL. CDR3 DNA: TGTGCCAGCAGAAGGGATTTGAACACTGAAGCTTTCTTA.

Remarks on this clonotype: A much more abundant neighbour one base away suggests this may be a read error. The genes are TRBV12-3 or TRBV12-4 and TRBJ2-2, with 8 bases identical to TRBD1. The CDR3 loop spans 15 amino acids. DNA of the CDR3: TGTGCCGGCAGCCTCAGGGGGCTGAGCACCGGGGAGCTGTTTTTT. It is translated as CAGSLRGLSTGELFF.

This clonotype was found a few times. The genes are TRBV6-1 and TRBJ1-5; a possible D gene is TRBD1 (6 bases). Germline CDR1 and CDR2: MNHNS and SASEGT. V lost 2 bases and J lost 6, with 20 bases in between. This CDR3 spans 17 amino acids. The CDR3 bases are TGTGCCAGCAGTGAAAGGAGAGGGGGGCGCGTCGGTCAGCCCCAGCATTTT. Its protein product is CASSERRGGRVGQPQHF.

Of note for this clonotype: At one end, the junction sequence differs from germline, possibly due to a read error. The chain has TRBV2 and TRBJ2-6; 7 positions agree with TRBD2. The CDR3 is 19 amino acids. The germline V gene has CDR1 SNHLY and CDR2 FYNNEI. DNA of the CDR3: TGTGCCAGCAGTCAAAGCGGGATGTCAGGGCCCTCTGGGGCCGACGTCCTGACTTTC. It encodes CASSQSGMSGPSGADVLTF.

This clonotype has just one count. Since a much larger clone is just one base distant, this may be a read error. The chain is built from TRBV12-3 or TRBV12-4 and TRBJ2-1; the D is unclear. There are 15 residues in the CDR3. CDR3 residues: CASGLGAATYNEQFF. CDR3 coding DNA: TGTGCCAGCGGTTTGGGTGCGGCTACCTACAATGAGCAGTTCTTC.

V is TRBV6-6 and J is TRBJ2-7; D is uncertain. The CDR3 runs 17 residues. Germline V lookup: CDR1 MNHNY, CDR2 SVGAGI (reference sequence). This CDR3 reads CVNSYSNRLSRTHEQYF. In DNA, the CDR3 is TGTGTCAACAGTTACTCGAATCGACTTTCCCGTACCCACGAGCAGTACTTC.

V and J are TRBV25-1 and TRBJ1-1; D may be TRBD1 (5 bases). The V end was cut by 2 bases, the J end by 1 base, with 11 bases between. CDR1 MGHDK and CDR2 SYGVNS come from the germline V gene. The CDR3 length is 15 residues. The CDR3 DNA reads as TGTGCCAGCAGTGAAGTTCGGGGGGGGAACACTGAAGCTTTCTTT. This codes for CASSEVRGGNTEAFF.

A word on this clonotype: With a much larger clone just one base away, this may be a read error. This sequence joins TRBV6-5 and TRBJ2-6, with D possibly TRBD2 on 6 matching bases. Trimming took off 6 bases at V and 1 base at J, with 13 bases between the two ends. CDR1 is MNHEY and CDR2 is SVGAGI in the germline V gene. The CDR3 is 16 amino acids. This CDR3 reads CASRLGTRSGANVLTF. The CDR3 DNA reads TGTGCCAGCAGGCTAGGGACTCGGTCTGGGGCCAACGTCCTGACTTTC.

This clonotype was counted at least ten times. The V call is TRBV10-2, the J call TRBJ2-7; unclear D gene. Germline values: CDR1 WSHSY, CDR2 SAAADI. The CDR3 contains 13 residues. Trimming pared 2 bases from V and 6 bases from J, leaving 11 bases between. The CDR3: CASSENTQREQYF. As DNA, the CDR3 is TGCGCCAGCAGTGAGAATACACAACGCGAGCAGTACTTC.

Worth noting for this clonotype: A read error is possible here, since a much larger clone lies one base away. Since no conserved phenylalanine or tryptophan closes the CDR3, a read error is the likely cause. The chain joins TRBV4-2 to TRBJ2-7; D is unresolved. The CDR3 covers 13 residues. V was clipped by 4 bases and J by 0 bases, with 7 bases between them. Germline lookup yields CDR1 LGHNA and CDR2 YNFKEQ. The CDR3 DNA reads as TGTGCCAGCAGCCTGGGCCCCTCCTACGAGCAGTACCTC. Amino acids: CASSLGPSYEQYL.

As concerns this clonotype: One end of the junction is discordant with germline, which a read error may explain. The V call is TRBV4-3, the J call TRBJ2-2, with D possibly matching TRBD2 (6 bases). Per the germline V gene, CDR1 is LGHNA and CDR2 is YSLEER. The CDR3 contains 16 residues. CDR3 in DNA: TGCGCCAGCAGCCACCTCGGGGCGGGGCCAGCTGGGGAGCTGTTATTT. It translates to CASSHLGAGPAGELLF.

This clonotype was detected only a few times. The rearrangement links TRBV24-1 to TRBJ2-1; D possibly matches TRBD1 or TRBD2 (6 bases each). CDR3 length equals 14 residues. The ends were cut back, 8 bases at V and 5 bases at J, with 15 bases in the middle. CDR1 is KGHDR and CDR2 is SFDVKD in the germline V gene. The DNA of the CDR3 is TGTGCCACCACCTTGGGGGGCCAGGACAATGAGCAGTTCTTC. The encoded protein is CATTLGGQDNEQFF.

The chain employs TRBV5-1 and TRBJ2-5, with TRBD1 matching over 8 bases. Trimming took 3 bases from V and 4 from J; bases not matched to a gene: 11. The CDR3 runs 16 residues. CDR1 and CDR2 from the germline V gene are SGHRS and YFSETQ. CDR3 bases: TGCGCCAGCAGCTCCCTCGGACAGGGTAGTCGAGAGACCCAGTACTTC. It is translated as CASSSLGQGSRETQYF. Drawing the rest from reference TRBV5-1 and TRBJ2-5, the complete variable domain is KAGVTQTPRYLIKTRGQQVTLSCSPISGHRSVSWYQQTPGQGLQFLFEYFSETQRNKGNFPGRFSGRQFSNSRSEMNVSTLELGDSALYLCASSSLGQGSRETQYFGPGTRLLVL.

For this clonotype: The CDR3 end shows no conserved phenylalanine or tryptophan, and so a read error is likely. This chain links TRBV10-3 with TRBJ1-2; D perhaps matches TRBD1 (6 bases). Germline CDR1 is ENHRY and CDR2 is SYGVKD. Trimming took 4 bases from V and 8 from J, leaving 20 bases between them. This CDR3 is 15 amino acids long. This CDR3 is CAISVSPEQGGGYTS. The CDR3 DNA follows: TGTGCCATCAGTGTGTCTCCGGAACAGGGAGGGGGCTACACCTCC.

On this clonotype: A much larger clone lies a single base off, so this may be a read error. The conserved phenylalanine or tryptophan normally closing the CDR3 is absent here, so this likely arose from a read error. The chain has TRBV6-1 and TRBJ1-1; no firm D call. This CDR3 spans 14 amino acids. Germline values: CDR1 MNHNS, CDR2 SASEGT. Trimming shortened V by 0 bases and J by 5 bases, and 10 bases separated the two germline ends. In nucleotides, the CDR3 is TGTGCCAGCAGTGAAGCGAGGGCGGGGACTGAAGCTTTCCTT. Its translation: CASSEARAGTEAFL.

Remarks on this clonotype: The conserved closing phenylalanine or tryptophan is absent in this CDR3, likely reflecting a read error. The CDR3 nucleotides are TGTGCCAGCAGTTTCAGTGGGGCGGTGCAGCCCCAGCATTGT. Translating it yields CASSFSGAVQPQHC. This chain uses TRBV28 with TRBJ1-5; D is perhaps TRBD1 (5 bases). Germline loops: CDR1 MDHEN, CDR2 SYDVKM. The CDR3 length is 14 residues. V was shortened by 3 bases and J by 7 bases, with 13 bases between the two germline ends.

The CDR3 sequence is CASSLGRGKTQYF. In DNA, the CDR3 is TGTGCCAGCAGTTTAGGCAGGGGAAAGACCCAGTACTTC. This chain uses TRBV28 with TRBJ2-5; TRBD1 might be the D (6 bases). Germline CDR1 reads MDHEN; CDR2 reads SYDVKM. The CDR3 is made up of 13 amino acids. The V end was cut by 2 bases, the J end by 6 bases, with 10 bases between. Full variable domain (remainder filled in from reference TRBV28 and TRBJ2-5): DVKVTQSSRYLVKRTGEKVFLECVQDMDHENMFWYRQDPGLGLRLIYFSYDVKMKEKGDIPEGYSVSREKKERFSLILESASTNQTSMYLCASSLGRGKTQYFGPGTRLLVL.